What follows describes a single TCR beta chain. Its target is unknown. The source of the sample is a study of blood T cells in healthy people across ages. Regarding the study as a whole: There was a strong correlation between TCR beta diversity and naive T cell percentage.

V trimming: 3 bases; J trimming: 7 bases; junction bases outside the gene matches: 10. This CDR3 is built from 15 residues. PBMCs, at least 7 million per sample, were isolated. With a J-beta primer mix and a sample-barcoded 5' primer, a second PCR ran 7 to 11 cycles. TCRdb used MiXCR to reprocess the 5' RACE reads, holding one entry per CDR3 protein. The sample has 1.5 million to 2 million distinct CDR3 sequences, under 30% seen once. This chain links TRBV12-3 or TRBV12-4 with TRBJ2-5; TRBD2 matches at 8 bases. The sequence was collected from a woman between 25 and 40 years old in good health. Sequencing used blood. The CDR3 DNA follows: TGTGCCAGCAGTTTCCGGAGCGGGGGAGGAGGGACCCAGTACTTC. It is translated as CASSFRSGGGGTQYF.